Below, 21 T cell receptor beta chains from the same sample are listed, as sequenced in a study of blood T cell repertoires in COVID-19. Using immunoSEQ multiplex PCR, the repertoire was profiled, and TCRdb retains in-frame clones only, with some absent. Among about 160,000 clones listed, under 90% were seen once. Sequencing was done on a sample of peripheral blood. The source of these receptors is a woman older than 75 with active or convalescent COVID-19.

V usage is TRBV29-1 and J usage is TRBJ1-2; TRBD1 aligns across 9 bases. The CDR3 covers 13 residues. V gave up 7 bases and J gave up 5 bases; unmatched junction bases: 8. Germline V gene data show CDR1 as SQVTM and CDR2 as ANQGSEA. The CDR3 here is CSAAQGAIYGYTF. For the CDR3, the DNA is TGCAGCGCCGCACAGGGGGCGATATATGGCTACACCTTC. Full variable domain (outside the CDR3, taken from reference TRBV29-1 and TRBJ1-2): SAVISQKPSRDICQRGTSLTIQCQVDSQVTMMFWYRQQPGQSLTLIATANQGSEATYESGFVIDKFPISRPNLTFSTLTVSNMSPEDSSIYLCSAAQGAIYGYTFGSGTRLTVV.

This chain joins TRBV5-1 and TRBJ2-3; tentatively, D is TRBD2 (5 bases). The CDR3 is 15 amino acids. V was trimmed by 2 bases and J by 1 base, leaving 11 bases between them. Germline values: CDR1 SGHRS, CDR2 YFSETQ. In DNA form, the CDR3 reads TGCGCCAGCAGCTTACTTAACGGGGGCACAGATACGCAGTATTTT. Amino acids: CASSLLNGGTDTQYF.

The chain joins TRBV5-4 to TRBJ2-5; unclear D gene. V lost 0 bases, J lost 5 bases, and 11 bases lay in between. Germline loops: CDR1 SGHNT, CDR2 YYREEE (reference sequence). The CDR3 is 14 amino acids. CDR3 protein: CASSLAHLHETQYF. As DNA, the CDR3 is TGTGCCAGCAGCTTGGCACACCTTCACGAGACCCAGTACTTC.

The chain uses TRBV6-4 and TRBJ1-5, with TRBD1 matching 7 bases. This CDR3 comprises 13 residues. Trimming cost V 7 bases and J 6 bases; bases outside gene matches: 6. Germline V gene sequence: CDR1 MRHNA, CDR2 SNTAGT. The CDR3 DNA sequence: TGTGCCAGCACCTACCCAGGGGGTCAGCCCCAGCATTTT. This encodes CASTYPGGQPQHF.

The V gene is TRBV6-6, the J gene TRBJ1-2; D possibly corresponds to TRBD1 (6 bases). The CDR3 contains 14 residues. The germline CDR1 and CDR2 sequences are MNHNY and SVGAGI (reference sequence). V dropped 2 bases and J dropped 4 bases, with 11 bases sitting between them. CDR3 protein: CASSYPARGYGYTF. Here the CDR3 DNA reads TGTGCCAGCAGTTACCCCGCCAGGGGCTATGGCTACACCTTC.

This rearrangement joins TRBV6-6 to TRBJ1-2, with D perhaps matching TRBD1 (5 bases). V was clipped by 0 bases and J by 9 bases, with 20 bases between them. Germline CDR1 and CDR2: MNHNY and SVGAGI (reference sequence). This CDR3 contains 16 residues. The CDR3 coding sequence is TGTGCCAGCAGTTACTCGGGGCGTCCGGGTGTTGGTAGCTACACCTTC. Translated, it gives CASSYSGRPGVGSYTF.

The chain uses TRBV5-1 and TRBJ1-2; no firm D call. V was trimmed by 0 bases and J by 3 bases, leaving 6 bases between them. Germline V CDR1 and CDR2: SGHRS, YFSETQ. The CDR3 has 13 amino acids. DNA for the CDR3: TGCGCCAGCAGCTTGGTCGAGGACTATGGCTACACCTTC. This gives the protein CASSLVEDYGYTF.

V gene TRBV19 combines with J gene TRBJ1-2, with 8 bases aligning to TRBD1. From germline, CDR1 is LNHDA and CDR2 SQIVND (reference sequence). V shed 6 bases and J 8 bases; nucleotides not matched to a gene: 11. The CDR3 spans 14 residues. Here the CDR3 DNA reads TGTGCCAGTAGGGTACAGGGGGATGGCCCCGGCTACACCTTC. Translated, it gives CASRVQGDGPGYTF.

The V gene is TRBV5-4, the J gene TRBJ2-1; 9 nucleotides match TRBD2. The CDR3 loop spans 16 amino acids. V lost 4 bases and J lost 5; bases outside the gene matches: 10. Germline V gives CDR1 SGHNT, CDR2 YYREEE (reference sequence). The CDR3 DNA reads TGTGCCAGCAGCGCCTTAGCGGGAGTAATAAACAATGAGCAGTTCTTC. Amino acid sequence: CASSALAGVINNEQFF. Full variable domain (outside the CDR3, taken from reference TRBV5-4 and TRBJ2-1): ETGVTQSPTHLIKTRGQQVTLRCSSQSGHNTVSWYQQALGQGPQFIFQYYREEENGRGNFPPRFSGLQFPNYSSELNVNALELDDSALYLCASSALAGVINNEQFFGPGTRLTVL.

The chain links TRBV11-2 to TRBJ2-1; 9 bases are shared with TRBD2. The CDR3 covers 18 residues. Germline V gives CDR1 SGHAT, CDR2 FQNNGV. V was pared by 5 bases and J by 2 bases, with 13 bases of the junction left unmatched. CDR3: CASSRPGVAGDTYNEQFF. The CDR3 DNA sequence: TGTGCCAGCAGCCGCCCGGGCGTAGCGGGGGATACCTACAATGAGCAGTTCTTC.

In its sample, this clone was seen once. The chain links TRBV19 to TRBJ2-5, with 11 positions matching TRBD1. Looked up from germline, CDR1 is LNHDA and CDR2 is SQIVND (reference sequence). The CDR3 length is 13 residues. V was clipped by 7 bases and J by 5 bases; unmatched bases: 3. This CDR3 reads CASTGQGVETQYF. DNA for the CDR3: TGTGCCAGTACGGGACAGGGGGTTGAGACCCAGTACTTC.

The chain links TRBV19 to TRBJ1-2; 9 bases map to TRBD1. This CDR3 spans 17 amino acids. Per the germline V gene, CDR1 is LNHDA and CDR2 is SQIVND (reference sequence). The junction had 10 bases not matched to a gene; V was cut back by 3 bases and J by 2 bases. CDR3 DNA: TGTGCCAGTAGTATCCGACAGGGGGATGGGGGAAACTATGGCTACACCTTC. Amino acids: CASSIRQGDGGNYGYTF.

This chain links TRBV23-1 with TRBJ1-6, with 9 nucleotides matching TRBD1. TRBV23-1 is assigned to the ORF class and has an uncertain function. The CDR3 length is 16 residues. J gave up 8 bases and V 5 bases, and 10 bases lay outside the gene matches. CDR3 coding DNA: TGCGCCAGCAGTGGGACAGGGTCAAATGATGATTCACCCCTCCACTTT. As protein: CASSGTGSNDDSPLHF.

V and J are TRBV25-1 and TRBJ2-3; 11 bases are a match to TRBD2. The CDR3 contains 14 residues. Germline CDR1 is MGHDK and CDR2 is SYGVNS. V dropped 10 bases and J dropped 0; count of bases not matched to a gene: 3. CDR3 nucleotides: TGTGCCACCGGGACTAGCGGTAGCACAGATACGCAGTATTTT. Protein sequence: CATGTSGSTDTQYF.

The V call is TRBV5-1, the J call TRBJ2-7, with TRBD2 identical over 10 bases. The germline V gene encodes CDR1 SGHRS and CDR2 YFSETQ. V was pared by 4 bases and J by 5 bases, with 12 bases of the junction left unmatched. The CDR3 spans 16 residues. CDR3 nucleotides: TGCGCCAGCAGCGCTCCGGGACTAGCGACTTCCCACGAGCAGTACTTC. This translates into CASSAPGLATSHEQYF.

The rearrangement joins TRBV2 to TRBJ2-1, with D perhaps matching TRBD2 (6 bases). Germline CDR1 SNHLY, CDR2 FYNNEI. The V and J ends lost 7 bases and 5 bases respectively, with 27 bases between them. The CDR3 is made up of 18 amino acids. The CDR3 nucleotides are TGTGCCAGCATGCCTATCCCCCAGGGCAGGGCGGGACACAATGAGCAGTTCTTC. This encodes CASMPIPQGRAGHNEQFF.

The gene calls are TRBV5-1 and TRBJ2-5; TRBD2 matches 8 bases. This CDR3 has 15 residues. Germline lookup yields CDR1 SGHRS and CDR2 YFSETQ. Losses at the gene ends were 5 bases for V and 2 bases for J; bases not matched to a gene: 8. The CDR3 DNA reads as TGCGCCAGCAGTAGCACCGGGACTAGTCAAGAGACCCAGTACTTC. As protein: CASSSTGTSQETQYF.

The CDR3 sequence is CAISAGQRNYGYTF. DNA of the CDR3: TGTGCCATCAGTGCCGGACAAAGAAACTATGGCTACACCTTC. This chain joins TRBV10-3 and TRBJ1-2; perhaps TRBD1 as D (5 bases). V shed 4 bases and J shed 2 bases, with 11 bases lying between them. Germline-derived CDR1 and CDR2 are ENHRY and SYGVKD. The CDR3 consists of 14 residues.

The chain links TRBV7-3 to TRBJ2-1, with 10 bases fitting TRBD2. Germline CDR1 and CDR2: SGHTA and FQGTGA. This CDR3 contains 16 residues. The J segment lost 0 bases and the V segment lost 5 bases, leaving 4 bases of the junction unmatched. The DNA for the CDR3 is TGTGCCAGCAGCCCACTAGCGGGGTACTCCTACAATGAGCAGTTCTTC. This translates into CASSPLAGYSYNEQFF.

The chain couples TRBV6-5 to TRBJ2-1, with 11 bases matching TRBD2. Germline V gives CDR1 MNHEY, CDR2 SVGAGI. The length of the CDR3 is 14 residues. Trimming cost V 7 bases and J 7 bases; bases outside gene matches: 6. CDR3 sequence reads: CASTLTSGTNEQFF. In DNA, the CDR3 is TGTGCCAGCACCTTGACTAGCGGGACTAATGAGCAGTTCTTC.

The chain joins TRBV4-1 to TRBJ2-2; D gene ambiguous. Trimming took off 4 bases at V and 2 bases at J, with 11 bases between the two ends. CDR3 length: 15 amino acids. Germline assignment: CDR1 MGHRA and CDR2 YSYEKL. The CDR3 DNA sequence: TGCGCCAGCAGCCCCCGTACAGCAAACACCGGGGAGCTGTTTTTT. This gives the protein CASSPRTANTGELFF.